Presented here are 3 T cell receptor beta chains from one specimen sequenced in a study of blood T cells in healthy people across ages. Sample-barcoded 5' priming and a J-beta primer mix drove a second PCR of about 6 to 12 cycles. MiXCR was run by TCRdb on the 5' RACE reads, yielding one entry per CDR3 protein. The repertoire includes 590,000 or so distinct CDR3 sequences, 25% to 35% of them detected once, and approximately 14% sits in the top ten. The sample taken for sequencing was blood. These receptors were obtained from a woman older than 75 in good health.

In its sample, this clonotype was seen many times. The rearrangement uses TRBV20-1 and TRBJ2-1; the D is unclear. V dropped 0 bases and J dropped 0 bases, with 15 bases sitting between them. This CDR3 has 17 amino acids. Germline lookup yields CDR1 DFQATT and CDR2 SNEGSKA (reference sequence). The CDR3 loop is CSARDLYRLNSYNEQFF. CDR3 coding DNA: TGCAGTGCTAGAGATCTGTATCGGCTGAACTCCTACAATGAGCAGTTCTTC.

This clonotype was picked up one time. This likely reflects a read error, since a far larger clone is one base away. V and J are TRBV27 and TRBJ2-3; perhaps TRBD1 as D (5 bases). CDR1 and CDR2 from the germline V gene are MNHEY and SMNVEV (reference sequence). The CDR3 is 15 amino acids. CDR3 region: CASSLGQGSTDMQYF. As DNA, the CDR3 is TGTGCCAGCAGTTTAGGGCAGGGAAGCACAGATATGCAGTATTTT.

Turning to this clonotype: A read error is possible here, since a much larger clone lies one base away. The chain links TRBV5-1 to TRBJ2-1; 7 nucleotides align to TRBD1. This CDR3 is built from 12 residues. Germline V lookup: CDR1 SGHRS, CDR2 YFSETQ. The CDR3 spells CASRQGINERFF. In DNA form, the CDR3 reads TGCGCCAGCCGACAGGGAATCAATGAGCGGTTCTTC.